The clone carrying this T cell receptor beta chain was detected only a few times. Its target is not known. The data derive from a study of T cells in Graves' hyperthyroidism and ophthalmopathy. The investigators amplified TCR beta CDR3 regions from RNA transcripts. Primed by the HTBI set, a first-round RT-PCR was run on the TCR CDR3. TCRdb reprocessed the multiplex PCR reads with MiXCR, giving one entry per CDR3 protein. The table shows 270,000 or so distinct CDR3 sequences, with less than 30% occurring only once. The V end lost 2 bases, the J end lost 0 bases, and 2 bases lay between the germline ends. CDR1 GTSNPN and CDR2 SVGIG come from the germline V gene (reference sequence). CDR3 size: 12 residues. Notes on the study in general: Blood also held most thyroid clonotypes expanded beyond 0.001.

The receptor was derived from a man aged 35 to 55 with Graves' hyperthyroidism that later progressed to Graves' ophthalmopathy. Source material: blood. The chain carries TRBV30 and TRBJ1-5, with no clear D. CDR3 sequence: CAWSYSNQPQHF. As DNA, the CDR3 is TGTGCCTGGAGTTATAGCAATCAGCCCCAGCATTTT.